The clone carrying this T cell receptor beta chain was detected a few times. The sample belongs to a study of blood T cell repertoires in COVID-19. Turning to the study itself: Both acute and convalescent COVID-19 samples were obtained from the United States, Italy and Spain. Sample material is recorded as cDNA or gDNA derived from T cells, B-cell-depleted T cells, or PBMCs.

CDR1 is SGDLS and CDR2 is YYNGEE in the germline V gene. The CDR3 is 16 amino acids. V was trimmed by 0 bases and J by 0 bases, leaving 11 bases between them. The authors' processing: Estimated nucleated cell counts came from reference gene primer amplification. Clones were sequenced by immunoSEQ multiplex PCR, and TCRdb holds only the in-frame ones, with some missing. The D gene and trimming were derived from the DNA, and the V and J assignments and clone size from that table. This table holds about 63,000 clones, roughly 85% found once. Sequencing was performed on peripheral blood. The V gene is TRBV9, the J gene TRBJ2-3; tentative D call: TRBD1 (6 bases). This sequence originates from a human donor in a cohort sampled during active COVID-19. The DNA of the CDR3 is TGTGCCAGCAGCGTAGAGACAGGTCTAAGCACAGATACGCAGTATTTT. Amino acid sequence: CASSVETGLSTDTQYF.